The TCR beta chain described here comes from a study of metastatic and nonmetastatic thyroid tumors. Study-level information: Repertoires of blood and of tissue (tumor or nodule) from malignant and benign thyroid patients were compared.

Overall study results and limits: Significantly greater TCR beta diversity was reportedly found in malignant thyroid tumors than in benign nodules (in blood and tumor).

All patients were untreated before thyroid surgery. The germline V and J ends were trimmed by 2 bases and 3 bases, with 9 bases remaining between them. The CDR3 is 14 residues long. Germline values: CDR1 KGHDR, CDR2 SFDVKD. How the authors handled the data: The study took CDR3 differences across clinicopathological groups and made a distant-metastasis classifier for papillary thyroid cancer from them. TCRdb redid the clone calls on the PCR reads using MiXCR. TCRdb's processing, not the authors', yielded these V and J calls. The sample holds 7,000 to 9,500 clones, about 30% seen once. For this clone: The antigen remains undetermined.

The rearrangement links TRBV24-1 to TRBJ1-2; D is uncertain. This clonotype was sampled from a male donor with papillary thyroid cancer or a benign thyroid nodule (not recorded which). Some clones in this sample may be carry-over from other donors' samples. Sequencing was done on a sample of tumor tissue. CDR3 loop: CATSDSKFYYGYTF. As DNA, the CDR3 is TGTGCCACCAGTGATTCAAAATTTTACTATGGCTACACCTTC.